Listed below are T cell receptor beta chains from one sample, sequenced in a study of OX40 agonist ivuxolimab in advanced cancers. Some clones are missing from TCRdb's copy, which holds only in-frame ones; the method was immunoSEQ multiplex PCR. There are roughly 100,000 clones in the sample; about 80% occur only once, and approximately 1.5% lies in the top ten. Here the sequenced sample was CD4+ or CD8+ T cells sorted from blood, taken in a trial of the OX40 agonist ivuxolimab. The receptors originated from an adult with an advanced solid tumor such as melanoma, head and neck, liver or kidney cancer. Each CDR3 is given with its conserved first and last residue. Fields, in order: clone size, D gene, CDR3 length, V gene, J gene, CDR3 DNA, CDR3 protein. D genes are given only for firm matches. The listing skips clone size in some rows; elsewhere it reads once, few, many or a size class.

size: .; D: TRBD2; length: 14; V: TRBV7-3; J: TRBJ2-1; DNA: TGTGCCAGCAGCTCGACTAGCGGGGGCTATGAGCAGTTCTTC; CDR3: CASSSTSGGYEQFF
size: .; D: TRBD2; length: 16; V: TRBV10-3; J: TRBJ2-1; DNA: TGTGCCATCAGAGGGACTAGCGGGGCGTCCTACAATGAGCAGTTCTTC; CDR3: CAIRGTSGASYNEQFF
size: .; D: .; length: 12; V: TRBV28; J: TRBJ1-2; DNA: TGTGCCAGCAGTTCCCGATGGACGCGGAACACCTTC; CDR3: CASSSRWTRNTF
size: .; D: .; length: 13; V: TRBV11-2; J: TRBJ2-3; DNA: TGTGCCAGCAGCTTATCCGGACCAGATACGCAGTATTTT; CDR3: CASSLSGPDTQYF
size: few; D: .; length: 14; V: TRBV30; J: TRBJ1-2; DNA: TGTGCCTGGAGTGTCCTGCAGGGTTTGGTTGGCTACACCTTC; CDR3: CAWSVLQGLVGYTF
size: few; D: .; length: 14; V: TRBV14; J: TRBJ2-3; DNA: TGTGCCAGCAGCCAACTGGGCCGGACAGATACGCAGTATTTT; CDR3: CASSQLGRTDTQYF
size: once; D: TRBD1; length: 15; V: TRBV7-2; J: TRBJ1-4; DNA: TGTGCCAGCAGATTAGGGGGCTCAACTAATGAAAAACTGTTTTTT; CDR3: CASRLGGSTNEKLFF
size: .; D: .; length: 12; V: TRBV7-9; J: TRBJ2-7; DNA: TGTGCCAGCTCCTGGGGGGACCACGAGCAGTACTTC; CDR3: CASSWGDHEQYF
size: .; D: .; length: 12; V: TRBV6-6; J: TRBJ2-1; DNA: TGTGCCAGCAGCGCTCTTTTGTCCGAGCAGTTCTTC; CDR3: CASSALLSEQFF
size: .; D: TRBD2; length: 15; V: TRBV2; J: TRBJ2-7; DNA: TGTGCCAGCAGTGAATTACGGGGGGGCAGGTACGAGCAGTACTTC; CDR3: CASSELRGGRYEQYF
size: .; D: .; length: 18; V: TRBV7-8; J: TRBJ2-2; DNA: TGTGCCAGCAGCTTACCCCAGAGGGGGAGCGGCTACACCGGGGAGCTGTTTTTT; CDR3: CASSLPQRGSGYTGELFF
size: once; D: .; length: 15; V: TRBV5-1; J: TRBJ2-3; DNA: TGCGCCAGCAGCTTGGACGGGCCTAGCACAGATACGCAGTATTTT; CDR3: CASSLDGPSTDTQYF
size: once; D: .; length: 14; V: TRBV6-1; J: TRBJ1-3; DNA: TGTGCCAGCAGTGCCGGGGCTGCTGGAAACACCATATATTTT; CDR3: CASSAGAAGNTIYF
size: .; D: .; length: 15; V: TRBV14; J: TRBJ2-7; DNA: TGTGCCAGCAGCCAAAACCGTGCAGGGAACTACGAGCAGTACTTC; CDR3: CASSQNRAGNYEQYF
size: .; D: .; length: 16; V: TRBV27; J: TRBJ2-7; DNA: TGTGCCAGCAGTCGCCCCCGGGGAGGGGGCAGGTACGAGCAGTACTTC; CDR3: CASSRPRGGGRYEQYF
size: .; D: .; length: 15; V: TRBV18; J: TRBJ1-6; DNA: TGTGCCAGCTCACCACCGGGGACGCGGAATTCACCCCTCCACTTT; CDR3: CASSPPGTRNSPLHF
size: .; D: TRBD1; length: 14; V: TRBV7-2; J: TRBJ1-1; DNA: TGTGCCAGCAGCCCCTACAGGGGGGACACTGAAGCTTTCTTT; CDR3: CASSPYRGDTEAFF
size: .; D: .; length: 12; V: TRBV7-2; J: TRBJ1-6; DNA: TGTGCCAGCAGCTTAGAGGATTCACCCCTCCACTTT; CDR3: CASSLEDSPLHF
size: .; D: TRBD1; length: 14; V: TRBV6-6; J: TRBJ2-7; DNA: TGTGCCAGCAGCCCGGACAGGGCCCCCTACGAGCAGTACTTC; CDR3: CASSPDRAPYEQYF
size: .; D: .; length: 16; V: TRBV19; J: TRBJ1-5; DNA: TGTGCCAGTACTCCCGCGGGTGGGAGGCGCAATCAGCCCCAGCATTTT; CDR3: CASTPAGGRRNQPQHF
size: .; D: .; length: 16; V: TRBV27; J: TRBJ1-4; DNA: TGTGCCAGCAGTTACAGTGGACCGGCAAGATTTGAAAAACTGTTTTTT; CDR3: CASSYSGPARFEKLFF
size: .; D: .; length: 14; V: TRBV7-2; J: TRBJ2-1; DNA: TGTGCCAGCAGTCCTCGACAGTTTAACAATGAGCAGTTCTTC; CDR3: CASSPRQFNNEQFF
size: .; D: .; length: 13; V: TRBV21-1; J: TRBJ2-3; DNA: TGTGCCAGCAGAGCCAGATACACAGATACGCAGTATTTT; CDR3: CASRARYTDTQYF
size: .; D: .; length: 13; V: TRBV6-5; J: TRBJ2-1; DNA: TGTGCCAGCAGCTACCTACAGGGCTATGAGCAGTTCTTC; CDR3: CASSYLQGYEQFF
size: .; D: .; length: 17; V: TRBV21-1; J: TRBJ2-3; DNA: TGTGCCAGCAGCAAAGGGGAAGGCAGGGGTAGCACAGATACGCAGTATTTT; CDR3: CASSKGEGRGSTDTQYF
size: .; D: TRBD1; length: 12; V: TRBV6-5; J: TRBJ1-2; DNA: TGTGCCAGCAGTAAGGGGGCGAGCGGCTACACCTTC; CDR3: CASSKGASGYTF
size: .; D: .; length: 10; V: TRBV2; J: TRBJ2-1; DNA: TGTGCCAGCAGCAGGGTTGAGCAGTTCTTC; CDR3: CASSRVEQFF
size: few; D: .; length: 12; V: TRBV7-8; J: TRBJ1-1; DNA: TGTGCCAGCAGCATTGCCTCCACTGAAGCTTTCTTT; CDR3: CASSIASTEAFF
size: .; D: TRBD1; length: 15; V: TRBV5-3; J: TRBJ2-7; DNA: TGTGCCAGCAGTACTCCCCGGGACAGGGACCACGAGCAGTACTTC; CDR3: CASSTPRDRDHEQYF
size: .; D: TRBD2; length: 15; V: TRBV6-1; J: TRBJ2-3; DNA: TGTGCCAGTTCTCAGGGCGGGGGGCGAGTAGATACGCAGTATTTT; CDR3: CASSQGGGRVDTQYF
size: .; D: TRBD1; length: 15; V: TRBV2; J: TRBJ2-2; DNA: TGTGCCAGCAGAGCCGGGACAGTAGGGACCGGGGAGCTGTTTTTT; CDR3: CASRAGTVGTGELFF
size: .; D: TRBD2; length: 17; V: TRBV7-9; J: TRBJ2-5; DNA: TGTGCCATCAGAGGGACTAGCGGGAGTCCCCACCAAGAGACCCAGTACTTC; CDR3: CAIRGTSGSPHQETQYF
size: once; D: .; length: 12; V: TRBV6-6; J: TRBJ2-1; DNA: TGTGCCAGCAGCCGCCAATCGGTTAGTGAGTTCTTC; CDR3: CASSRQSVSEFF